These 21 T cell receptor beta chains share one sample of origin, sequenced in a study of T-cell reconstitution after alpha-beta-depleted transplantation in children. A library of TCRbeta sequences, prepared with unique molecular identifiers, was generated. TCRdb redid the calling of the PCR reads with MiXCR, one entry per CDR3 protein. Of hundreds of thousands of distinct CDR3 sequences listed, approximately 12% are singletons. This specimen consisted of PBMCs, mostly from graft donor cells, obtained 360 days after TCRalphabeta/CD19-depleted stem cell transplant. The receptors were gathered from a male patient between 5 and 17 years old who had a stem cell transplant for acute myeloid leukemia, so the T cells may come from the graft donor.

In this sample, this clonotype turned up a few times. The chain carries TRBV30 and TRBJ2-1; TRBD2 matches at 8 bases. The CDR3 loop spans 13 amino acids. Per germline, CDR1 GTSNPN and CDR2 SVGIG (reference sequence). V trimming: 3 bases; J trimming: 3 bases; junction bases outside the gene matches: 1. The CDR3 loop is CAWSLAGYNEQFF. The CDR3 region has the DNA TGTGCCTGGAGCCTAGCGGGCTACAATGAGCAGTTCTTC.

V is TRBV7-3 and J is TRBJ2-5, with TRBD1 matching 7 bases. The V segment lost 1 base and the J segment 7 bases; nucleotides outside the gene matches: 9. CDR3 length equals 15 residues. Germline V gene lookup returns CDR1 SGHTA and CDR2 FQGTGA. CDR3 sequence (DNA): TGTGCCAGCAGCTTAAGGGGGACAGAAGGGGGGACCCAGTACTTC. This sequence encodes CASSLRGTEGGTQYF.

The genes are TRBV6-5 and TRBJ2-1; 7 bases are shared with TRBD2. The CDR3 runs 18 residues. CDR1 is MNHEY, CDR2 SVGAGI, per germline. Trimming took 0 bases from V and 0 from J; bases not matched to a gene: 8. CDR3 sequence reads: CASSYSGGSAPSYNEQFF. For the CDR3, the DNA is TGTGCCAGCAGTTACTCGGGCGGGAGCGCCCCCTCCTACAATGAGCAGTTCTTC.

With regard to this clonotype: A junction boundary mismatches the germline segment, possibly from a read error. This chain connects TRBV29-1 to TRBJ2-5, with 10 positions matching TRBD2. Germline V gives CDR1 SQVTM, CDR2 ANQGSEA. CDR3 length: 13 residues. Here the CDR3 reads CSAEIAGGETQYF. In nucleotides, the CDR3 is TGCAGCGCTGAAATAGCGGGAGGAGAGACCCAGTACTTC.

Points on this clonotype: The junction does not match germline at one end; this may be a read error. The chain is built from TRBV28 and TRBJ1-1; D unresolved. The CDR3 has 14 residues. Germline CDR1 and CDR2: MDHEN and SYDVKM. Written as DNA, the CDR3 is TGTGCCACCAGTTTAGGTAGCTTGAACACTGAAGCTTTCTTT. Encoded protein: CATSLGSLNTEAFF.

This rearrangement joins TRBV20-1 to TRBJ2-1, with TRBD2 identical over 7 bases. The trim removed 5 bases at V and 2 bases at J, leaving 9 bases unmatched. Germline loops: CDR1 DFQATT, CDR2 SNEGSKA (reference sequence). The length of the CDR3 is 15 residues. This CDR3 reads CSAVPLATTYNEQFF. CDR3 bases: TGCAGTGCTGTCCCACTAGCGACAACCTACAATGAGCAGTTCTTC.

This clonotype was observed many times. The chain is built from TRBV29-1 and TRBJ2-7; D might be TRBD1 (6 bases). Germline V gene data show CDR1 as SQVTM and CDR2 as ANQGSEA. With 4 bases removed from V and 6 bases from J, the gap between germline ends came to 13 bases. CDR3 length equals 12 residues. The CDR3 sequence: CSVGESGVEQYF. CDR3 bases: TGCAGCGTTGGGGAGTCAGGGGTCGAGCAGTACTTC.

The chain recombines TRBV6-2 or TRBV6-3 with TRBJ2-7, with TRBD2 as a possible D gene (5 bases). In germline, CDR1 is MNHEY, CDR2 SVGEGT. This CDR3 is built from 14 residues. Trimming removed 7 bases at V and 4 bases at J, with 17 bases between. This CDR3 reads CASKEEGNRYEQYF. CDR3 bases: TGTGCCAGCAAGGAGGAAGGGAATCGGTACGAGCAGTACTTC.

This clonotype was counted between two and nine times. The chain combines TRBV4-1 with TRBJ2-1; maybe TRBD2 (5 bases). The CDR3 sequence is 14 residues long. V was cut by 0 bases and J by 9 bases, with 12 bases left in between. In germline, CDR1 is MGHRA, CDR2 YSYEKL. CDR3 in amino acids: CASSQEVAYGEQFF. The CDR3 bases are TGCGCCAGCAGCCAAGAGGTAGCGTATGGTGAGCAGTTCTTC.

V is TRBV7-3 and J is TRBJ2-7; TRBD2 agrees at 13 bases. CDR3 size: 16 residues. CDR1 SGHTA and CDR2 FQGTGA come from the germline V gene. V trimming: 6 bases; J trimming: 2 bases; junction bases outside the gene matches: 7. The CDR3 loop is CASSPGGTSGTYEQYF. The CDR3 DNA reads as TGTGCCAGCAGTCCGGGCGGGACTAGCGGGACCTACGAGCAGTACTTC.

The rearrangement joins TRBV29-1 to TRBJ2-5; TRBD2 aligns across 11 bases. Looked up from germline, CDR1 is SQVTM and CDR2 is ANQGSEA. V gave up 8 bases and J gave up 1 base; unmatched junction bases: 6. This CDR3 contains 14 residues. The CDR3: CSTWGLAAQETQYF. In DNA, the CDR3 is TGCAGCACCTGGGGACTAGCGGCCCAAGAGACCCAGTACTTC.

The V gene is TRBV2, the J gene TRBJ2-1; 10 bases are shared with TRBD2. The CDR3 contains 15 residues. The germline V gene encodes CDR1 SNHLY and CDR2 FYNNEI. The V gene end was trimmed by 4 bases and the J gene end by 9 bases; junction bases not matched to a gene: 9. The DNA for the CDR3 is TGTGCCAGCAGTGCGGAGCGGGAGGGCCTCGGTGAGCAGTTCTTC. It specifies CASSAEREGLGEQFF.

This clonotype turned up a few times. J is TRBJ2-1 and V is TRBV3-1; 7 nucleotides agree with TRBD2. The V gene end was trimmed by 1 base and the J gene end by 8 bases; junction bases not matched to a gene: 17. Germline V gene sequence: CDR1 LGHDT, CDR2 YNNKEL (reference sequence). The CDR3 contains 18 residues. CDR3 loop: CASSQVSLLAGVADEQFF. DNA of the CDR3: TGTGCCAGCAGCCAAGTATCCCTTCTGGCGGGGGTCGCGGATGAGCAGTTCTTC.

V and J are TRBV6-2 or TRBV6-3 and TRBJ2-2, with D perhaps TRBD1 (6 bases). Trimming pared 8 bases from V and 2 bases from J, leaving 21 bases between. The CDR3 runs to 17 residues. Germline V gene lookup returns CDR1 MNHEY and CDR2 SVGEGT. Here the CDR3 DNA reads TGTGCCAGCCTTCCTCCCCGAACAGGGTTTAACACCGGGGAGCTGTTTTTT. Translated: CASLPPRTGFNTGELFF.

This clonotype was seen once. V and J are TRBV18 and TRBJ2-3; D is uncertain. There are 13 residues in the CDR3. V dropped 3 bases and J dropped 5 bases, with 9 bases sitting between them. The V gene's germline CDR1 is KGHSH and CDR2 LQKENI. The CDR3 sequence is CASSPNDRDTQYF. CDR3 DNA: TGTGCCAGCTCACCGAATGACCGAGATACGCAGTATTTT.

The sample holds a few counts of this clonotype. The rearrangement joins TRBV12-3 or TRBV12-4 to TRBJ1-1; possible D gene TRBD1, 5 bases. V lost 4 bases to trimming and J lost 6 bases, with 12 bases between them. CDR3 length: 13 amino acids. The CDR3 reads CASSSREYAEAFF. CDR3 DNA sequence: TGTGCCAGCAGTTCCAGGGAATACGCTGAAGCTTTCTTT.

This chain connects TRBV6-2 or TRBV6-3 to TRBJ2-5; 11 nucleotides match TRBD1. Per the germline V gene, CDR1 is MNHEY and CDR2 is SVGEGT. Trimming took 6 bases from V and 4 from J; bases not matched to a gene: 7. This CDR3 region has 15 residues. CDR3 nucleotide sequence: TGTGCCAGCAGCAAGGGACAGGGGGAATTAGAGACCCAGTACTTC. It translates to CASSKGQGELETQYF.

J is TRBJ2-1 and V is TRBV20-1; 10 bases agree with TRBD2. The CDR3 extends over 14 amino acids. Unmatched junction bases numbered 10, after V lost 6 bases and J lost 8 bases. Germline V gene data show CDR1 as DFQATT and CDR2 as SNEGSKA (reference sequence). The CDR3 DNA sequence: TGCAGTGCGGTCAGCGGGAGGGGTACGGATGAGCAGTTCTTC. Amino acid sequence: CSAVSGRGTDEQFF.

This sequence joins TRBV12-3 or TRBV12-4 and TRBJ1-1, with D possibly TRBD1 on 6 matching bases. Trimming took off 5 bases at V and 4 bases at J, with 17 bases between the two ends. This CDR3 has 15 residues. Here the CDR3 reads CASSRPQGWGTEAFF. The DNA of the CDR3 is TGTGCCAGCAGTCGCCCCCAGGGGTGGGGCACTGAAGCTTTCTTT.

This clonotype has more than one count but fewer than ten. This chain connects TRBV7-2 to TRBJ2-7; D is unresolved. The V gene's germline CDR1 is SGHTA and CDR2 FQGNSA. This CDR3 region has 13 residues. Trimming shortened V by 3 bases and J by 0 bases, and 6 bases separated the two germline ends. The chain's CDR3 is CASSLWHSYEQYF. CDR3 nucleotides: TGTGCCAGCAGCTTGTGGCACTCCTACGAGCAGTACTTC.

In this sample, this clonotype turned up many times. This chain joins TRBV4-3 and TRBJ2-2, with 7 bases lining up with TRBD2. V lost 7 bases to trimming and J lost 4 bases; unmatched junction nucleotides: 9. Germline values: CDR1 LGHNA, CDR2 YSLEER. CDR3 length: 15 residues. The CDR3 loop is CASTRTSDPTGELFF. In DNA, the CDR3 is TGCGCCAGCACTCGAACTAGCGACCCCACCGGGGAGCTGTTTTTT.